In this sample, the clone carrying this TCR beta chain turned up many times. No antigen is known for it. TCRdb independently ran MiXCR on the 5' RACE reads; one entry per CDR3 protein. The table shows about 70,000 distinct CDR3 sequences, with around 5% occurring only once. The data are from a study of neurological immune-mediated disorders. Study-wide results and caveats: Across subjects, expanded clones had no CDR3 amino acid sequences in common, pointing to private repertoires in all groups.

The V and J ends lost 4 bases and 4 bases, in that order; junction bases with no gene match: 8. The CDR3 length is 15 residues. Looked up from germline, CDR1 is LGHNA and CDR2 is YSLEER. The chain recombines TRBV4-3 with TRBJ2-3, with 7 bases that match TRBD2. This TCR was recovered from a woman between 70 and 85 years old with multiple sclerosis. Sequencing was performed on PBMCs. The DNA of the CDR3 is TGCGCCAGCAGCCTTTCGACCGCGGGAGCAGATACGCAGTATTTT. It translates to CASSLSTAGADTQYF.